This T cell receptor beta chain stems from a study of response to subunit inactivated influenza vaccine. Whole-study results and caveats: There was a suggestion from the authors that each seasonal influenza vaccination recruits few new T cells.

This clonotype was recorded a few times. Antigen specificity is unknown. V dropped 3 bases and J dropped 1 base, with 7 bases sitting between them. The length of the CDR3 is 13 residues. The germline V gene encodes CDR1 MDHEN and CDR2 SYDVKM. TCRdb redid the calling of the RT-PCR reads with MiXCR, one entry per CDR3 protein. The data show almost 250,000 distinct CDR3 sequences, with 10% to 15% seen just once and 7.8% held by the top ten. Source: non-naive T cells sorted from PBMCs, taken 14 to 15 days before vaccination. The V gene is TRBV28, the J gene TRBJ2-7; D gene ambiguous. The receptor's source is a man aged 50 to 59 who received an inactivated influenza vaccine. CDR3 in amino acids: CASSFAKSYEQYF. In nucleotides, the CDR3 is TGTGCCAGCAGTTTTGCTAAATCCTACGAGCAGTACTTC.